Each of the 6 T cell receptor beta chains below was sequenced from the same sample in a study of blood T cell repertoires in COVID-19 (dated by TCRdb to about 2020). Receptors were amplified or captured by the immunoSEQ multiplex PCR assay. The source is immuneACCESS, and TCRdb retained only in-frame sequences with V and J called. Part of the clones is not carried over; for the studies checked, unresolved V genes explain less than half of this, and the remainder is unexplained. A total of about 230,000 clones appear in this sample, 70% to 90% of them only once. The ten largest clones capture approximately 2.6% of the sample. Material for sequencing was peripheral blood. Receptors originate from a woman in her 70s with active or convalescent COVID-19.

This clone occurred once. The V and J genes are TRBV5-1 and TRBJ2-3; 11 bases align to TRBD2. CDR3 length equals 17 residues. V lost 0 bases, J lost 2 bases, and 5 bases stayed unmatched. CDR1 is SGHRS and CDR2 is YFSETQ in the germline V gene. CDR3 in DNA: TGCGCCAGCAGCTTGGGAATAGCGGGGGGGCCCACAGATACGCAGTATTTT. This gives the protein CASSLGIAGGPTDTQYF.

V is TRBV5-8 and J is TRBJ2-2; unclear D gene. Deletions cut 3 bases from V and 4 bases from J, with 7 bases between. The CDR3 extends over 13 amino acids. CDR1 and CDR2 (germline): SGHTS, YDEGEE. CDR3 sequence: CASSSFSTGELFF. Written as DNA, the CDR3 is TGTGCCAGCAGCTCCTTTTCCACCGGGGAGCTGTTTTTT.

This clone has more than one count but fewer than ten. The CDR3 DNA is TGTGCCAGCAGTCTTAACACCGGGGAGCTGTTTTTT. Translating gives CASSLNTGELFF. The chain combines TRBV28 with TRBJ2-2; no reliable D call. Germline V CDR1 and CDR2: MDHEN, SYDVKM. Trimming cost V 5 bases and J 2 bases, with 3 bases left between them. This CDR3 has 12 amino acids.

This clone was recorded once. The rearrangement joins TRBV3-1 (or the pseudogene TRBV3-2) to TRBJ2-5; 8 bases are a match to TRBD1. Trimming cost V 0 bases and J 5 bases; bases outside gene matches: 8. This CDR3 has 16 residues. The V gene's germline CDR1 is LGHDT and CDR2 YNNKEL (reference sequence). CDR3 nucleotide sequence: TGTGCCAGCAGCCAAGATCTGGCAGGGGGCATGGAGACCCAGTACTTC. Translation gives CASSQDLAGGMETQYF.

V is TRBV30 and J is TRBJ1-2; 7 positions match TRBD1. Germline-derived CDR1 and CDR2 are GTSNPN and SVGIG (reference sequence). V dropped 2 bases and J dropped 6; count of bases not matched to a gene: 9. CDR3 size: 14 residues. The CDR3 region is CAWSTFRGADGYTF. CDR3 sequence (DNA): TGTGCCTGGAGTACCTTCAGGGGGGCGGATGGCTACACCTTC.

The chain combines TRBV5-6 with TRBJ2-7; 12 bases map to TRBD2. V was clipped by 6 bases and J by 3 bases; unmatched bases: 4. Germline lookup yields CDR1 SGHDT and CDR2 YYEEEE. The CDR3 extends over 14 amino acids. CDR3 in amino acids: CASKLAGGLYEQYF. Written as DNA, the CDR3 is TGTGCCAGCAAACTAGCGGGGGGACTCTACGAGCAGTACTTC.